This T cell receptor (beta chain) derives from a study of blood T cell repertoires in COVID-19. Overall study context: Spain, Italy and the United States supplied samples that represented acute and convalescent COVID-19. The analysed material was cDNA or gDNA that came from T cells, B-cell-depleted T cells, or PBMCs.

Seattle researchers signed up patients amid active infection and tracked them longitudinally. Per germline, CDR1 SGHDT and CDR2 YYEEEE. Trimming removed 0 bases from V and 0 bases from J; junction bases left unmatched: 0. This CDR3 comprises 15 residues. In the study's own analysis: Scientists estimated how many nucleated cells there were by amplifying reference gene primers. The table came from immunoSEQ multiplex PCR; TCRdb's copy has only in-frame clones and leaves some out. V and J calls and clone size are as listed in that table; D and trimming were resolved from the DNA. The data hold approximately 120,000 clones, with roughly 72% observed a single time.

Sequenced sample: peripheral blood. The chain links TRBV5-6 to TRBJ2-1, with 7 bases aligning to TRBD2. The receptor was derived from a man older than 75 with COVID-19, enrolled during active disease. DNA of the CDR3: TGTGCCAGCAGCTTGGGCGGGAGCTCCTACAATGAGCAGTTCTTC. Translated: CASSLGGSSYNEQFF.